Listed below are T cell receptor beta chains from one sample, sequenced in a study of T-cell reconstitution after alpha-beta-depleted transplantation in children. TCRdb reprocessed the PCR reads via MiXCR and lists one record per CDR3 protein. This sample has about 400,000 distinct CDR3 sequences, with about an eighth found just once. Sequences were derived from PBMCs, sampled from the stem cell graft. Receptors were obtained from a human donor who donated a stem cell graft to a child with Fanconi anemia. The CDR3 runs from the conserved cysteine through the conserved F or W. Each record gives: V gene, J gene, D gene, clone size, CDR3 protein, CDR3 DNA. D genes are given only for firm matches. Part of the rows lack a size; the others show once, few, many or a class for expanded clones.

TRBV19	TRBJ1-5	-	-	CASSIREGQPQHF	TGTGCCAGTAGTATCAGGGAAGGTCAGCCCCAGCATTTT
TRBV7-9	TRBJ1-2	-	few	CASSLTGRDGYTF	TGTGCCAGCAGCCTTACGGGACGCGATGGCTACACCTTC
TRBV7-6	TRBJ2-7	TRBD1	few	CASSRTGTNYEQYF	TGTGCCAGCAGCCGGACAGGAACAAACTACGAGCAGTACTTC
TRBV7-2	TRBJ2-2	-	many	CASSLGRATGELFF	TGTGCCAGCAGCTTAGGCAGGGCCACCGGGGAGCTGTTTTTT
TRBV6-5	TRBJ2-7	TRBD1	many	CASRRAQGIDYEQYF	TGTGCCAGCAGACGAGCACAGGGGATCGACTACGAGCAGTACTTC
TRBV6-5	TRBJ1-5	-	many	CASSPQINQPQHF	TGTGCCAGCAGTCCTCAAATAAATCAGCCCCAGCATTTT
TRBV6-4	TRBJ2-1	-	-	CASSDELNEQFF	TGTGCCAGCAGTGACGAGCTCAATGAGCAGTTCTTC
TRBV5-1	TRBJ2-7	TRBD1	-	CASSLVHSNRDREYEQYF	TGCGCCAGCAGCTTGGTACACTCCAACCGGGACAGGGAGTACGAGCAGTACTTC
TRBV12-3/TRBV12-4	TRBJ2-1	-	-	CASSLPPSEEQFF	TGTGCCAGCAGTTTACCCCCTTCTGAAGAGCAGTTCTTC
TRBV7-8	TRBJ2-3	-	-	CASAQRVASTDTQYF	TGTGCCAGCGCTCAAAGGGTGGCTAGCACAGATACGCAGTATTTT
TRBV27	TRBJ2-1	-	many	CASSAPGSTYNEQFF	TGTGCCAGCAGTGCCCCCGGATCTACCTACAATGAGCAGTTCTTC
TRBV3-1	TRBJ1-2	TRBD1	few	CASSLGTEWTRGYTF	TGTGCCAGCAGCCTAGGGACAGAATGGACTCGCGGCTACACCTTC
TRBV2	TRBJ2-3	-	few	CASSWPDTDTQYF	TGTGCCAGCAGCTGGCCTGACACAGATACGCAGTATTTT
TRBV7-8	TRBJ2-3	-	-	CASSSLVGAQRGSVTQYF	TGTGCCAGCAGCTCCCTGGTGGGCGCCCAAAGGGGTTCGGTTACGCAGTATTTT
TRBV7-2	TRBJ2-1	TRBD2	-	CASSLTLAGGTVGQFF	TGTGCCAGCAGCTTGACCCTAGCGGGGGGAACAGTGGGGCAGTTCTTC
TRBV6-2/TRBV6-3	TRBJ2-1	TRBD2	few	CASRPAGEDEQFF	TGTGCCAGCCGCCCAGCGGGGGAGGATGAGCAGTTCTTC
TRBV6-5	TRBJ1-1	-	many	CASSYSIETEAFF	TGTGCCAGCAGTTATAGCATTGAGACTGAAGCTTTCTTT
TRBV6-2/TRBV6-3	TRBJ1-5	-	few	CASHLGDQPQHF	TGTGCCAGCCACTTGGGGGATCAGCCCCAGCATTTT
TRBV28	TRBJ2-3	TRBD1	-	CASSQTYRGTDTQYF	TGTGCCAGCAGTCAGACCTACAGGGGTACAGATACGCAGTATTTT
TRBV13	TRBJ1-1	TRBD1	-	CASRFRADRVWTEAFF	TGTGCCAGCAGATTTAGAGCCGACAGGGTATGGACTGAAGCTTTCTTT
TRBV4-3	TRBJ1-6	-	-	CASSQETQAESSYNSPLHF	TGCGCCAGCAGCCAAGAAACTCAGGCGGAGAGCTCCTATAATTCACCCCTCCACTTT
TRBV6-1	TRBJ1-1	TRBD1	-	CASSPQGAGGTEAFF	TGTGCCAGCAGCCCGCAGGGGGCGGGTGGCACTGAAGCTTTCTTT
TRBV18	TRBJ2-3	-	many	CASSPRGHGTDTQYF	TGTGCCAGCTCACCACGGGGGCATGGTACAGATACGCAGTATTTT
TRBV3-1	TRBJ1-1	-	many	CASSQWENTEAFF	TGTGCCAGCAGCCAATGGGAGAACACTGAAGCTTTCTTT
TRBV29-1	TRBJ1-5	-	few	CSVEVQNQPQHF	TGCAGCGTTGAAGTTCAGAATCAGCCCCAGCATTTT
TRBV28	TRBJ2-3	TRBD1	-	CASRKTGATDTQYF	TGTGCCAGTCGGAAAACAGGGGCCACAGATACGCAGTATTTT
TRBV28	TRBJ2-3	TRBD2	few	CASRIGGASVDTQYF	TGTGCCAGCAGGATCGGGGGGGCGTCTGTAGATACGCAGTATTTT
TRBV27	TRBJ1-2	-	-	CASRSIGLEGYTF	TGTGCCAGCAGATCAATTGGGCTTGAGGGCTACACCTTC
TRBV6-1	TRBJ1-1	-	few	CASTDEGRKKAEAFF	TGTGCCAGCACGGATGAAGGTAGAAAGAAGGCTGAAGCTTTCTTT
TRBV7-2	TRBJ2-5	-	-	CASSFRQTQYF	TGTGCCAGCAGCTTTCGACAGACCCAGTACTTC
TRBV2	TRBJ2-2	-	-	CASSEEEGRFGGELFF	TGTGCCAGCAGTGAAGAGGAGGGGCGGTTCGGCGGGGAGCTGTTTTTT
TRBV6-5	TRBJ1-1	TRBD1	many	CASSYGTDYTEAFF	TGTGCCAGCAGTTACGGGACAGACTACACTGAAGCTTTCTTT
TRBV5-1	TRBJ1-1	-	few	CASSPTFRLGDTEAFF	TGCGCCAGCAGCCCCACTTTCCGCCTGGGGGACACTGAAGCTTTCTTT
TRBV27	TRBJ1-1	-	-	CASSLNGHSEAFF	TGTGCCAGCAGTTTGAATGGCCATTCTGAAGCTTTCTTT
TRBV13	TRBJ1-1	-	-	CASSLQTAEAFF	TGTGCCAGCAGCTTGCAGACAGCAGAAGCTTTCTTT
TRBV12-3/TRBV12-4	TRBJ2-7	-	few	CATSKGQRRNGLVIYEQYF	TGTGCCACGAGCAAGGGTCAACGGCGGAACGGGCTCGTAATCTACGAGCAGTACTTC
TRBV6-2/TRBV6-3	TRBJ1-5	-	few	CAANNQPQHF	TGTGCCGCTAACAATCAGCCCCAGCATTTT
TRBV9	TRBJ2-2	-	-	CASSVESPNTGELFF	TGTGCCAGCAGCGTAGAGAGTCCGAACACCGGGGAGCTGTTTTTT
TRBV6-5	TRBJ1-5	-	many	CAVKRHRQSNQPQHF	TGTGCCGTCAAGCGACACCGTCAGAGCAATCAGCCCCAGCATTTT
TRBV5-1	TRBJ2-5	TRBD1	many	CASSTSGQGGQETQYF	TGCGCCAGCAGCACCTCGGGACAGGGCGGTCAAGAGACCCAGTACTTC
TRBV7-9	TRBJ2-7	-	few	CASSSETEYEQYF	TGTGCCAGCAGTTCGGAGACAGAGTACGAGCAGTACTTC
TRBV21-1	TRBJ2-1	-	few	CASSKFGERVYNEQFF	TGTGCCAGCAGCAAATTTGGGGAACGTGTCTACAATGAGCAGTTCTTC
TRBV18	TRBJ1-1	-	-	CASSPQRGQYLNTEAFF	TGTGCCAGCTCACCACAGAGAGGACAGTACCTGAACACTGAAGCTTTCTTT
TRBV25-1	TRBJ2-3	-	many	CASGDTQYF	TGTGCCAGCGGAGATACGCAGTATTTT
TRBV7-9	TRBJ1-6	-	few	CASSPHRDSPLHF	TGTGCCAGCAGCCCACACAGGGACTCACCCCTCCACTTT
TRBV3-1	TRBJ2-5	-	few	CASNRQEETQYF	TGTGCCAGCAACCGGCAGGAAGAGACCCAGTACTTC
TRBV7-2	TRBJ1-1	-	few	CASSLERTVSEAFF	TGTGCCAGCAGCTTAGAGAGGACAGTCTCTGAAGCTTTCTTT
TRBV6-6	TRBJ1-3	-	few	CASSHGNTIYF	TGTGCCAGCAGCCATGGAAACACCATATATTTT
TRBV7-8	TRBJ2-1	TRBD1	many	CASSFRQGADNEQFF	TGTGCCAGCAGCTTCCGACAGGGGGCGGACAATGAGCAGTTCTTC
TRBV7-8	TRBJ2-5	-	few	CASSLAGLLGETQYF	TGTGCCAGCAGCTTAGCGGGCCTCCTGGGAGAGACCCAGTACTTC
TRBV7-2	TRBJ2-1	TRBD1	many	CASSPRQGEQFF	TGTGCCAGCAGCCCAAGACAGGGGGAGCAGTTCTTC
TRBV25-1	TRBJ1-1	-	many	CASREWRDTEAFF	TGTGCCAGTCGAGAATGGAGGGACACTGAAGCTTTCTTT
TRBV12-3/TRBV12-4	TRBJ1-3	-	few	CASSPYQGAGNTIYF	TGTGCCAGCAGTCCCTACCAAGGGGCAGGAAACACCATATATTTT
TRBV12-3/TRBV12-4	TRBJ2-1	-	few	CASSDSVGHNEQFF	TGTGCCAGCAGTGACAGTGTGGGGCACAATGAGCAGTTCTTC
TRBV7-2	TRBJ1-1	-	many	CASSLVEGTEAFF	TGTGCCAGCAGCTTAGTTGAGGGTACTGAAGCTTTCTTT
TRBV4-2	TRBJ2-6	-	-	CASSQDPIGGPGANVLTF	TGTGCCAGCAGCCAAGATCCGATAGGGGGTCCTGGGGCCAACGTCCTGACTTTC
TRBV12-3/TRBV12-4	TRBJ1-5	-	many	CASSSQEDQPQHF	TGTGCCAGCAGCTCACAGGAGGATCAGCCCCAGCATTTT
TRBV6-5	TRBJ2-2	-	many	CASSHRVLSGSGELFF	TGTGCCAGCAGTCACAGGGTCCTGTCAGGTAGCGGGGAGCTGTTTTTT
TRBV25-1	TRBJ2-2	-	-	CASRREGELFF	TGTGCCAGCCGTCGGGAAGGGGAGCTGTTTTTT